These T cell receptor beta chains were read from a single sample in a study of cytomegalovirus exposure and HLA in healthy donors. Libraries were prepared by immunoSEQ multiplex PCR; TCRdb keeps only in-frame clonotypes and omits some of them. The table shows fewer than 200,000 clones, with around 75% occurring only once. Sequencing input: PBMCs. The receptors originated from a female donor in good health and CMV-seronegative. The CDR3 runs from the conserved cysteine through the conserved F or W. D genes are given only for firm matches. Size tells how often a clone was seen (once, few, many) or the class of an expanded clone, and some rows leave it out.

NA	TRBV19	14	few	TRBJ1-1	CASSWTGMNTEAFF	TGTGCCAGTAGTTGGACTGGGATGAACACTGAAGCTTTCTTT
NA	TRBV6-5	14	NA	TRBJ2-1	CASCSDSTRNEQFF	TGTGCCAGCTGCTCGGACTCTACGCGCAATGAGCAGTTCTTC
NA	TRBV7-3	16	NA	TRBJ1-1	CASSQLTRGLNTEAFF	TGTGCCAGCAGCCAACTCACACGAGGGTTAAACACTGAAGCTTTCTTT
NA	TRBV19	16	NA	TRBJ1-4	CASRPKGLRANEKLFF	TGTGCCAGTAGGCCGAAAGGCCTGCGGGCTAATGAAAAACTGTTTTTT
NA	TRBV18	12	NA	TRBJ1-3	CASSSDRNTIYF	TGTGCCAGCTCATCGGACAGAAACACCATATATTTT
NA	TRBV19	13	NA	TRBJ1-3	CASSPSLQDTIYF	TGTGCCAGTAGTCCCTCACTCCAGGACACCATATATTTT
NA	TRBV5-4	13	NA	TRBJ2-7	CASSFSTVYEQYF	TGTGCCAGCAGCTTTTCCACAGTTTACGAGCAGTACTTC
NA	TRBV28	12	NA	TRBJ2-7	CASSLQGHEQYF	TGTGCCAGCAGTTTACAGGGCCACGAGCAGTACTTC
NA	TRBV7-9	14	NA	TRBJ1-1	CASSLSQGRTASFF	TGTGCCAGCAGCTTATCGCAGGGCAGAACGGCGTCTTTCTTT
NA	TRBV28	14	NA	TRBJ2-7	CASSLNYGIYEQYF	TGTGCCAGCAGTTTAAATTACGGGATCTACGAGCAGTACTTC
NA	TRBV7-8	17	NA	TRBJ2-7	CASSLMAAVSLSYEQYF	TGTGCCAGCAGCTTAATGGCGGCGGTATCCCTCTCCTACGAGCAGTACTTC
TRBD2	TRBV18	16	once	TRBJ2-1	CASSPTRDRGVNEQFF	TGTGCCAGCTCACCAACCAGAGATCGGGGGGTCAATGAGCAGTTCTTC
NA	TRBV4-1	17	few	TRBJ2-6	CASSQGLRGSGANVLTF	TGCGCCAGCAGCCAAGGCCTCAGGGGCTCTGGGGCCAACGTCCTGACTTTC
NA	TRBV9	17	once	TRBJ1-2	CASSAGLWGGADYGYTF	TGTGCCAGCAGCGCGGGTCTGTGGGGGGGCGCGGACTATGGCTACACCTTC
TRBD2	TRBV5-1	18	NA	TRBJ2-3	CASSLVGSAAGGPDTQYF	TGCGCCAGCAGCTTGGTGGGTAGCGCGGCGGGAGGGCCGGATACGCAGTATTTT
TRBD1	TRBV18	14	NA	TRBJ2-5	CASSGQGEQKTQYF	TGTGCCAGCTCGGGACAGGGTGAACAAAAGACCCAGTACTTC
NA	TRBV11-2	15	NA	TRBJ1-5	CASSPNRGFNQPQHF	TGTGCCAGCAGCCCCAATCGGGGGTTTAATCAGCCCCAGCATTTT
NA	TRBV18	14	few	TRBJ1-2	CASSSTQQQNGYTF	TGTGCCAGCTCTTCAACGCAGCAACAGAATGGCTACACCTTC
NA	TRBV19	13	NA	TRBJ1-1	CASSIGQVQEAFF	TGTGCCAGTAGTATAGGACAGGTGCAAGAAGCTTTCTTT
NA	TRBV7-2	16	NA	TRBJ2-5	CASSPSSTTAGETQYF	TGTGCCAGCAGCCCTAGCTCAACTACCGCCGGCGAGACCCAGTACTTC
NA	TRBV30	13	NA	TRBJ2-1	CAGDGTSYNEQFF	TGTGCCGGAGACGGGACTTCCTACAATGAGCAGTTCTTC
NA	TRBV4-1	14	NA	TRBJ1-6	CASSQDFGNSPLHF	TGCGCCAGCAGCCAAGATTTTGGCAATTCACCCCTCCACTTT
NA	TRBV7-7	14	NA	TRBJ2-5	CASSSGPPGETQYF	TGTGCTAGCAGCTCCGGTCCTCCGGGGGAGACCCAGTACTTC
TRBD1	TRBV15	16	NA	TRBJ2-3	CATRLDRGVDTDTQYF	TGTGCCACCAGGCTAGACAGGGGGGTCGACACAGATACGCAGTATTTT
NA	TRBV28	14	NA	TRBJ1-5	CASSPDGGNQPQHF	TGTGCCAGCAGTCCGGACGGGGGCAATCAGCCCCAGCATTTT
TRBD1	TRBV5-1	16	NA	TRBJ2-2	CASSPRDRGITGELFF	TGCGCCAGCAGCCCCCGGGACAGGGGAATCACCGGGGAGCTGTTTTTT
NA	TRBV2	16	few	TRBJ1-5	CASSPPRAEGNQPQHF	TGTGCCAGCAGTCCCCCCAGGGCCGAGGGCAATCAGCCCCAGCATTTT
NA	TRBV27	13	few	TRBJ1-2	CASSRGQWSGYTF	TGTGCCAGCAGCCGTGGACAGTGGAGTGGCTACACCTTC
TRBD2	TRBV7-2	16	NA	TRBJ2-5	CASTNSRGGIQETQYF	TGTGCCAGCACCAATAGCCGGGGGGGCATCCAAGAGACCCAGTACTTC
TRBD1	TRBV5-4	14	NA	TRBJ2-7	CASSFTGDADEQYF	TGTGCCAGCAGCTTCACAGGGGACGCCGACGAGCAGTACTTC
NA	TRBV11-3	13	NA	TRBJ1-3	CASSSHEARTIYF	TGTGCCAGCAGCTCTCACGAGGCTAGGACCATATATTTT
NA	TRBV6-6	15	NA	TRBJ1-4	CASTQAPGVGEKLFF	TGTGCCAGCACCCAAGCCCCAGGGGTCGGTGAAAAACTGTTTTTT
TRBD1	TRBV18	13	NA	TRBJ2-1	CASSQGTDNEQFF	TGTGCCAGCTCACAGGGGACAGACAATGAGCAGTTCTTC
NA	TRBV6-1	15	NA	TRBJ1-6	CASSSEGGGHSPLHF	TGTGCCAGCAGTTCCGAAGGGGGTGGTCATTCACCCCTCCACTTT
NA	TRBV15	13	NA	TRBJ2-5	CATSRDRGRNQYF	TGTGCCACCAGCAGAGATCGAGGGAGAAACCAGTACTTC
TRBD2	TRBV4-3	15	NA	TRBJ2-1	CASSQGGGDYNEQFF	TGCGCCAGCAGCCAAGGCGGGGGGGACTACAATGAGCAGTTCTTC
NA	TRBV7-9	10	NA	TRBJ2-5	CATSGETQYF	TGTGCCACCTCGGGGGAGACCCAGTACTTC
NA	TRBV11-2	15	NA	TRBJ2-2	CASRPQATNTGELFF	TGTGCCAGCAGACCTCAGGCGACGAACACCGGGGAGCTGTTTTTT
TRBD1	TRBV11-2	15	once	TRBJ2-7	CASSSNRGRNYEQYF	TGTGCCAGCAGTTCGAACAGGGGGCGAAACTACGAGCAGTACTTC
TRBD1	TRBV18	17	NA	TRBJ2-3	CASSPLGQGSSTDTQYF	TGTGCCAGCTCACCACTAGGACAGGGATCTAGCACAGATACGCAGTATTTT
TRBD2	TRBV7-9	16	few	TRBJ2-5	CASSPHGTSNQETQYF	TGTGCCAGCAGCCCCCATGGGACTAGCAACCAAGAGACCCAGTACTTC
NA	TRBV27	16	NA	TRBJ2-3	CASSLSFNPGTDTQYF	TGTGCCAGCAGTTTATCGTTTAATCCCGGCACAGATACGCAGTATTTT
NA	TRBV5-6	12	once	TRBJ2-1	CASSSGANEQFF	TGTGCCAGCAGCTCCGGAGCCAATGAGCAGTTCTTC
NA	TRBV4-3	15	NA	TRBJ2-5	CASSQEGGFGETQYF	TGCGCCAGCAGCCAAGAAGGCGGCTTCGGTGAGACCCAGTACTTC
TRBD1	TRBV4-2	14	few	TRBJ2-1	CASRYRGSSDEQFF	TGTGCCAGCCGCTACAGGGGAAGTAGCGATGAGCAGTTCTTC
TRBD1	TRBV27	14	few	TRBJ2-2	CASRRQGNTGELFF	TGTGCCAGCAGAAGACAGGGAAACACCGGGGAGCTGTTTTTT
NA	TRBV6-5	14	NA	TRBJ1-1	CASSPRALNTEAFF	TGTGCCAGCAGCCCCAGGGCCTTGAACACTGAAGCTTTCTTT
NA	TRBV19	15	NA	TRBJ1-2	CASSWGGGGDYGYTF	TGTGCCAGTAGTTGGGGCGGGGGGGGTGACTATGGCTACACCTTC
TRBD1	TRBV5-4	15	NA	TRBJ1-1	CASSLGDRGNTEAFF	TGTGCCAGCAGCTTAGGGGACAGGGGCAACACTGAAGCTTTCTTT
TRBD2	TRBV9	17	NA	TRBJ2-3	CASSVLAGVLGTDTQYF	TGTGCCAGCAGCGTACTAGCGGGAGTTCTCGGGACAGATACGCAGTATTTT
NA	TRBV30	13	NA	TRBJ1-1	CACSRTGNTEAFF	TGTGCCTGCTCGAGAACAGGTAACACTGAAGCTTTCTTT
NA	TRBV5-8	14	NA	TRBJ1-6	CATRVGASGSPLHF	TGTGCCACTCGGGTAGGGGCGAGTGGTTCACCCCTCCACTTT
NA	TRBV9	13	NA	TRBJ1-2	CASSVGGGYGYTF	TGTGCCAGCAGCGTAGGGGGGGGCTATGGCTACACCTTC